This T cell receptor beta chain was recovered during a study of shared clonotypes between healthy human individuals. Deletions cut 5 bases from V and 0 bases from J, with 14 bases between. CDR1 MDHEN and CDR2 SYDVKM come from the germline V gene. The length of the CDR3 is 15 residues. The sample holds a few counts of this clone. Sequencing was performed with immunoSEQ multiplex PCR; in TCRdb, only in-frame clones are kept and a portion is missing. The sample includes about 980,000 clones, about three quarters seen only once; the top ten take about 1.5%. Source material: memory CD4+ T cells sorted from blood. Subset indicated: CD45RA-negative fraction. This receptor was identified in a man between 18 and 29 years old in good health. The chain combines TRBV28 with TRBJ2-7, with D tentatively TRBD1 or TRBD2 (5 bases each). The CDR3 sequence: CASSGGRGFSYEQYF. The CDR3 DNA reads TGTGCCAGCAGTGGGGGACGGGGATTCTCCTACGAGCAGTACTTC. The complete variable domain, with remaining parts taken from reference TRBV28 and TRBJ2-7, reads DVKVTQSSRYLVKRTGEKVFLECVQDMDHENMFWYRQDPGLGLRLIYFSYDVKMKEKGDIPEGYSVSREKKERFSLILESASTNQTSMYLCASSGGRGFSYEQYFGPGTRLTVT.